This T cell receptor beta chain was recovered during a study of T cells in Graves' hyperthyroidism and ophthalmopathy. The TCR beta CDR3 regions underwent amplification using RNA transcripts as the source. TCR CDR3 underwent first-round RT-PCR with the HTBI primer set. From the multiplex PCR reads, TCRdb called clonotypes with MiXCR, one entry per CDR3 protein. The top ten clones hold more than 3% of a sample with hundreds of thousands of distinct CDR3 sequences, approximately 15% of them seen once. This clonotype was picked up a small number of times. Its antigen remains unknown. The diagnostic basis comprised clinical symptoms, serum thyroxine and TRAb, thyroid ultrasound and orbital computed tomography. The CDR3 sequence is 15 residues long. Germline assignment: CDR1 KGHSH and CDR2 LQKENI. The ends were cut back, 2 bases at V and 3 bases at J, with 13 bases in the middle. General study findings and limits: Ophthalmopathy was identified by the model a median about 6.8 months ahead of onset. Stable hyperthyroidism was separated from ophthalmopathy by a model based on 13 V-J features. Blood also contained most expanded thyroid clonotypes above 0.001.

The origin of this receptor is a woman aged 40 to 50 with Graves' ophthalmopathy. The specimen sequenced was blood. The gene calls are TRBV18 and TRBJ1-1, with a possible D match to TRBD1 (6 bases). CDR3 sequence (DNA): TGTGCCAGCTCACCAAGGAGCAGGGGTGACACTGAAGCTTTCTTT. Protein sequence: CASSPRSRGDTEAFF.